The next 3 T cell receptor beta chains were all read from a single sample in a study of control samples from healthy donors and cancer patients (dated by TCRdb to the early 2020s). The protocol used for the library was the immunoSEQ multiplex PCR assay. The source is immuneACCESS, and TCRdb retained only in-frame sequences with V and J called. Part of the clones is not carried over; for the studies checked, unresolved V genes explain less than half of this, and the remainder is unexplained. This sample comprises about 190,000 clones, roughly nine tenths of them detected only once. The ten largest account for 1.8% of the sample. The sequenced sample consisted of blood. Source of these receptors: a man aged 30-40 years in good health.

This rearrangement joins TRBV4-1 to TRBJ2-1, with 8 bases matching TRBD2. Trimming cost V 2 bases and J 6 bases; bases outside gene matches: 12. Germline V CDR1 and CDR2: MGHRA, YSYEKL. The CDR3 totals 17 residues. The CDR3 reads CASSQSFGGGPINEQFF. The CDR3 bases are TGCGCCAGCAGCCAATCATTCGGCGGGGGGCCTATCAATGAGCAGTTCTTC.

J is TRBJ1-6 and V is TRBV21-1; the tabulated D call, TRBD1, remains unverified against the DNA. TRBV21-1 is a known pseudogene. This CDR3 has 15 residues. The CDR3 spells CASSNYRRYNSPLHF. CDR3 nucleotide sequence: TGTGCCAGCAGCAACTACAGGAGATATAATTCACCCCTCCACTTT.

J is TRBJ1-4 and V is TRBV30, with no clear D. V was clipped by 4 bases and J by 3 bases, with 15 bases between them. The CDR3 sequence is 15 residues long. Germline V gene lookup returns CDR1 GTSNPN and CDR2 SVGIG (reference sequence). Here the CDR3 reads CAWTSRRGANEKLFF. Written as DNA, the CDR3 is TGTGCCTGGACCTCCCGGCGTGGCGCTAATGAAAAACTGTTTTTT.